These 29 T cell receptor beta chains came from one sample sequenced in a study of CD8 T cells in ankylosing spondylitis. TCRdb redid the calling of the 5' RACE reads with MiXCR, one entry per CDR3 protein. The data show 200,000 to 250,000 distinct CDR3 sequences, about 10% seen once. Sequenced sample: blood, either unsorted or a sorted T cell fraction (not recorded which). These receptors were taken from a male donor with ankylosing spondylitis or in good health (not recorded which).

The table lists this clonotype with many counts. In DNA, the CDR3 is TGCGCCAGCAGCGATATAGCCGGGATGGAGACCCAGTACTTC. It is translated as CASSDIAGMETQYF. The genes are TRBV5-1 and TRBJ2-5, with D possibly being TRBD2 (5 bases). Germline V gene data show CDR1 as SGHRS and CDR2 as YFSETQ. The CDR3 has 14 residues. V lost 4 bases to trimming and J lost 5 bases, with 15 bases between them.

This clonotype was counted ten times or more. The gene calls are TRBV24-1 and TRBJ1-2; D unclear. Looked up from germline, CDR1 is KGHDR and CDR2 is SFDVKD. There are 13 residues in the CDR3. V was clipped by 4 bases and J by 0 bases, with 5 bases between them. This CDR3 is CATSESANYGYTF. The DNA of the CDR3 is TGTGCCACCAGTGAGTCAGCTAACTATGGCTACACCTTC.

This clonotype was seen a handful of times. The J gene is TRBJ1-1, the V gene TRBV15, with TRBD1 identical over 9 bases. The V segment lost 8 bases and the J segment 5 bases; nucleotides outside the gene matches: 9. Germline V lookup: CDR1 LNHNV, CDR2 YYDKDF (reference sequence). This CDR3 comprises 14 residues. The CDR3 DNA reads TGTGCCACCTCGCCGGGACAGGGATATACTGAAGCTTTCTTT. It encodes CATSPGQGYTEAFF.

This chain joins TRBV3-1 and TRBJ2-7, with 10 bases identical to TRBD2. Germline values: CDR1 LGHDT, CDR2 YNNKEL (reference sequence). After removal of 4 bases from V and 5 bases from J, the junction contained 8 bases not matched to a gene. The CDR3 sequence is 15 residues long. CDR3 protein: CASSPLAGDGNEQYF. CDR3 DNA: TGTGCCAGCAGCCCTCTAGCGGGGGATGGTAACGAGCAGTACTTC.

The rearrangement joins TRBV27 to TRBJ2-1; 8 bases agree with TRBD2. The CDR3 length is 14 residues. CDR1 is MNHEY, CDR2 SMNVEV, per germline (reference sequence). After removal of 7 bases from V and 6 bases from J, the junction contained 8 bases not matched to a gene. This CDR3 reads CASIRPGTSNEQFF. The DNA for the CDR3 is TGTGCCAGCATCCGACCCGGGACTAGCAATGAGCAGTTCTTC.

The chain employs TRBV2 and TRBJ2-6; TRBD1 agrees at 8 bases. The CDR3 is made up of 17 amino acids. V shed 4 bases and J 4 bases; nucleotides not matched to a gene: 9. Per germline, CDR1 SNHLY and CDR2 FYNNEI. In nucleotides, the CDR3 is TGTGCCAGCAGTGCCCGGGACAGGTCCTCCGGGGCCAACGTCCTGACTTTC. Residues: CASSARDRSSGANVLTF.

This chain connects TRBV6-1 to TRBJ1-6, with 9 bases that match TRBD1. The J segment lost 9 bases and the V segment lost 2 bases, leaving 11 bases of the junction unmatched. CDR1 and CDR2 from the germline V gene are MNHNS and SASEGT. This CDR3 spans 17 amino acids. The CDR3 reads CASSEYGQGTVTSPLHF. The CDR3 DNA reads TGTGCCAGCAGTGAATATGGACAGGGGACCGTAACTTCACCCCTCCACTTT.

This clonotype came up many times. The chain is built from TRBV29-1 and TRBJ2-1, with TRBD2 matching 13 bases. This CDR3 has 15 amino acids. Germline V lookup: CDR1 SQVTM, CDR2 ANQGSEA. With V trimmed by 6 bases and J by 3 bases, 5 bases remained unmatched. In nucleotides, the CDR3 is TGCAGCGTCGGGACTAGCGGGGCCAACTACAATGAGCAGTTCTTC. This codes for CSVGTSGANYNEQFF.

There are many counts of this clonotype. CDR3 in DNA: TGTGCCTGGAGTGTAGGTGGGGCCAACGTCCTGACTTTC. Encoded protein: CAWSVGGANVLTF. This chain uses TRBV30 with TRBJ2-6; unclear D gene. The ends were cut back, 0 bases at V and 3 bases at J, with 3 bases in the middle. The CDR3 loop spans 13 amino acids. CDR1 and CDR2 (germline): GTSNPN, SVGIG (reference sequence).

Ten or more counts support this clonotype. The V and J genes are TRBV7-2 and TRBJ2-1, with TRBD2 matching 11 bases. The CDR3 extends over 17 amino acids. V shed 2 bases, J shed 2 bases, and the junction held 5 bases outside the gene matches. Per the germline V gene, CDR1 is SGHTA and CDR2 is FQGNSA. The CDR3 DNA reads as TGTGCCAGCAGCTTAACCACGGGACTAGCGGCCTACAATGAGCAGTTCTTC. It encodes CASSLTTGLAAYNEQFF.

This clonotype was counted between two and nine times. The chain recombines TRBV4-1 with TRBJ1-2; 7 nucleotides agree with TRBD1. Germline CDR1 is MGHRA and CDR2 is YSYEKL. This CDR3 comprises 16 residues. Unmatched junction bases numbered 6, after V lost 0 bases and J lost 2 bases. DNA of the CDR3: TGCGCCAGCAGCCAAGATCAGGGGGGGATGAACTATGGCTACACCTTC. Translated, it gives CASSQDQGGMNYGYTF.

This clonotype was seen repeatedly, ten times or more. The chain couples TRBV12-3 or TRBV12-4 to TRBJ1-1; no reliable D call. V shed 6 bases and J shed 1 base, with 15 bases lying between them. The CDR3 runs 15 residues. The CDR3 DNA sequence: TGTGCCAGCAGCCGACCCGGACGGCCGAACACTGAAGCTTTCTTT. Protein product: CASSRPGRPNTEAFF.

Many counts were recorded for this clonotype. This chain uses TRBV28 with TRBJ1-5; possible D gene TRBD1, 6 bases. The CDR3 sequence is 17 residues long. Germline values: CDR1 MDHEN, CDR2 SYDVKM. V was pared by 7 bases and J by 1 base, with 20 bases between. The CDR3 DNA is TGTGCCAGCAACGCAGGGGATGGGGGTGCGAGCAATCAGCCCCAGCATTTT. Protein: CASNAGDGGASNQPQHF. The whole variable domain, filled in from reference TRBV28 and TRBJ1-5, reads DVKVTQSSRYLVKRTGEKVFLECVQDMDHENMFWYRQDPGLGLRLIYFSYDVKMKEKGDIPEGYSVSREKKERFSLILESASTNQTSMYLCASNAGDGGASNQPQHFGDGTRLSIL.

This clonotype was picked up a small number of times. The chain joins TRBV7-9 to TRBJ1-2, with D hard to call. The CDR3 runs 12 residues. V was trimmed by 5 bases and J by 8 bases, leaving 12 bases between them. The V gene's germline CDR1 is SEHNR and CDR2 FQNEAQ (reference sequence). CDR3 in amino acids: CASSPERAGYTF. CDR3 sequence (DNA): TGTGCCAGCAGCCCAGAGAGAGCCGGCTACACCTTC.

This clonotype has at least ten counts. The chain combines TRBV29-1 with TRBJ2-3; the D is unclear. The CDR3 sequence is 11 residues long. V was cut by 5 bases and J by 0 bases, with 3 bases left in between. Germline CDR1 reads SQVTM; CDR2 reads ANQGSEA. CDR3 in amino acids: CSVRSTDTQYF. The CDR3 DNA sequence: TGCAGCGTTAGGAGCACAGATACGCAGTATTTT.

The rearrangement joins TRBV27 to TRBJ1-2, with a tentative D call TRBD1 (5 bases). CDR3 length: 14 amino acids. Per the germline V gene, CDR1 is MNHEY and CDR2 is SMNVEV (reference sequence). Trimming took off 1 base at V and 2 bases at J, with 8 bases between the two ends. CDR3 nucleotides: TGTGCCAGCAGTTTATACACAGGAAACTATGGCTACACCTTC. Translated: CASSLYTGNYGYTF.

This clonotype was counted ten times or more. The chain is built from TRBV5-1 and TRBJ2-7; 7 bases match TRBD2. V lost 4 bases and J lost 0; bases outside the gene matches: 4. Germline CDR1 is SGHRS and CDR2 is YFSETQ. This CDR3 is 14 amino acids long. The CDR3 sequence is CASSPGDYSYEQYF. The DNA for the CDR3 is TGCGCCAGCAGCCCGGGGGACTACTCCTACGAGCAGTACTTC. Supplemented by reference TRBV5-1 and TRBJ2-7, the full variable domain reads KAGVTQTPRYLIKTRGQQVTLSCSPISGHRSVSWYQQTPGQGLQFLFEYFSETQRNKGNFPGRFSGRQFSNSRSEMNVSTLELGDSALYLCASSPGDYSYEQYFGPGTRLTVT.

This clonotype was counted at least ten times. In DNA form, the CDR3 reads TGTGCCAGCAGCCTATTGTCGGGGTCCAACACCGGGGAGCTGTTTTTT. It encodes CASSLLSGSNTGELFF. The rearrangement joins TRBV14 to TRBJ2-2; D possibly corresponds to TRBD2 (5 bases). V was clipped by 4 bases and J by 2 bases, with 14 bases between them. From germline, CDR1 is SGHDN and CDR2 FVKESK. CDR3 length: 16 residues.

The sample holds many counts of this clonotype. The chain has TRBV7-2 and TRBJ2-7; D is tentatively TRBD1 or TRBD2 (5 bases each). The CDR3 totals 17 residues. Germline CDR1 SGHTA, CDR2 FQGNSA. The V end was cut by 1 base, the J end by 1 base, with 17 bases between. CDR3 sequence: CASSLGGGRTRSYEQYF. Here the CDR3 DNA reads TGTGCCAGCAGCTTAGGGGGCGGGCGGACCAGATCCTACGAGCAGTACTTC.

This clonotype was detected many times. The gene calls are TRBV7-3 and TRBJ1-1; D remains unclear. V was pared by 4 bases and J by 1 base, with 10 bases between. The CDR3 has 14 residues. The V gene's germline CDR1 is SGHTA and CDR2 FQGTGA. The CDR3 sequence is CASSSSPGNTEAFF. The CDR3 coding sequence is TGTGCCAGCAGCTCATCGCCCGGGAACACTGAAGCTTTCTTT.

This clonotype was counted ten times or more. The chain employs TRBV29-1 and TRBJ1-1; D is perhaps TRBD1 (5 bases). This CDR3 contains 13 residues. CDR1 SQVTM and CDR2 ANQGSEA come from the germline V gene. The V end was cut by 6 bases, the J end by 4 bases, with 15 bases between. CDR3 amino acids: CSVNRGSGTEAFF. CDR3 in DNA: TGCAGCGTCAATAGGGGTTCGGGCACTGAAGCTTTCTTT.

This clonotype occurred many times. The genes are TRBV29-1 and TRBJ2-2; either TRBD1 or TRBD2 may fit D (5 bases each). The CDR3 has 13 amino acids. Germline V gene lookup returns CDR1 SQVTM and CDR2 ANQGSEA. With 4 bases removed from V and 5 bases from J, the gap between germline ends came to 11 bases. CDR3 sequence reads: CSVGRGGTGELFF. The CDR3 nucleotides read TGCAGCGTTGGCCGGGGCGGAACCGGGGAGCTGTTTTTT.

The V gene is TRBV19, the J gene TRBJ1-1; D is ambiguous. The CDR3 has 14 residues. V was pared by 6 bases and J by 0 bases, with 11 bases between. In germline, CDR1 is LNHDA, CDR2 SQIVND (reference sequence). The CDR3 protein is CASRVREMNTEAFF. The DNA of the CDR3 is TGTGCCAGTAGGGTTCGGGAGATGAACACTGAAGCTTTCTTT. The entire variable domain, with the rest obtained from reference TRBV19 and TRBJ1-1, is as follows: DGGITQSPKYLFRKEGQNVTLSCEQNLNHDAMYWYRQDPGQGLRLIYYSQIVNDFQKGDIAEGYSVSREKKESFPLTVTSAQKNPTAFYLCASRVREMNTEAFFGQGTRLTVV.

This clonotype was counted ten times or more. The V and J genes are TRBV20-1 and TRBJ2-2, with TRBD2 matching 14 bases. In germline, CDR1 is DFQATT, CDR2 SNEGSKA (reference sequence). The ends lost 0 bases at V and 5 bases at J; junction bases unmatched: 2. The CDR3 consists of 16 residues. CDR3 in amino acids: CSARDRTSGGTGELFF. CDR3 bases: TGCAGTGCTAGAGATCGGACTAGCGGGGGGACCGGGGAGCTGTTTTTT.

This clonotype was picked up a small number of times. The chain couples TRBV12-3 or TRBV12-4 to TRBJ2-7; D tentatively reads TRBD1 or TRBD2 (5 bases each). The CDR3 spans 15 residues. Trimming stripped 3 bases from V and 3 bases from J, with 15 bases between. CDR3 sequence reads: CASSFGGLRNYEQYF. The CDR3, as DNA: TGTGCCAGCAGTTTTGGGGGTCTTAGAAACTACGAGCAGTACTTC.

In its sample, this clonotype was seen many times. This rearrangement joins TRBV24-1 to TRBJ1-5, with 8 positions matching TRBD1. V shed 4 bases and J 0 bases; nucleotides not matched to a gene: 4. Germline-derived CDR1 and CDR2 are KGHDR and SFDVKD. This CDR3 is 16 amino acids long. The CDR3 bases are TGTGCCACCAGTGACAAGGACAGGGATAGCAATCAGCCCCAGCATTTT. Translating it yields CATSDKDRDSNQPQHF.

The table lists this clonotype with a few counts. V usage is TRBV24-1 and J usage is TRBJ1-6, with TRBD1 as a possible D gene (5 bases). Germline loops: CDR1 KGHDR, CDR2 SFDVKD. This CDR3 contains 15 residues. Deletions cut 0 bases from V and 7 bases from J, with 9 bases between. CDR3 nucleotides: TGTGCCACCAGTGATTTGCGGCAGGGAAATTCACCCCTCCACTTT. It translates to CATSDLRQGNSPLHF.

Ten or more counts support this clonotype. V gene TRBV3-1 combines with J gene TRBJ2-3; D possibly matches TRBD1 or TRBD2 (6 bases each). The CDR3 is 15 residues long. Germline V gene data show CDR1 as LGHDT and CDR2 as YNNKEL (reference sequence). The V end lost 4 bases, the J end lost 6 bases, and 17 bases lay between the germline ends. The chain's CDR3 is CASSRSEGVPDTQYF. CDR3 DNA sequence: TGTGCCAGCAGCCGCTCGGAGGGGGTCCCGGATACGCAGTATTTT.

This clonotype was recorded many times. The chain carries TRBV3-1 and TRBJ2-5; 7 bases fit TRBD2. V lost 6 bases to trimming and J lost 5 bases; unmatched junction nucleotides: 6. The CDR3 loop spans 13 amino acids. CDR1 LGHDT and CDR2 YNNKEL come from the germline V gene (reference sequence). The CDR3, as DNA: TGTGCCAGCAGGGCACTAGCGTCGGAGACCCAGTACTTC. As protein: CASRALASETQYF.